The entry below describes one T cell receptor (beta chain). Its antigen is undetermined. The entry originates in a study of cytomegalovirus exposure and HLA in healthy donors. Study-level results: Reportedly, a later analysis found an Asian-associated ancestry cluster had fewer N-insertions than the roughly 630-donor mean.

The PCR employed 60 Vbeta primers together with 13 Jbeta primers. The protocol was immunoSEQ multiplex PCR, while the TCRdb copy is restricted to in-frame clones and leaves out a portion. The sample includes about 270,000 clones, roughly 70% of them seen just once. Germline CDR1 and CDR2: MGHDK and SYGVNS. The CDR3 has 17 residues. The gene calls are TRBV25-1 and TRBJ2-5, with TRBD1 matching 11 bases. The J call could be wrong; TRBJ2-7 is a better fit for the DNA end. Sequencing input: PBMCs. The origin of this receptor is a female donor in good health and CMV-seronegative. The CDR3 loop is CASSEFKFGTGGYEQYF. The CDR3 DNA is TGTGCCAGCAGTGAATTCAAGTTTGGGACAGGGGGCTACGAGCAGTACTTC.